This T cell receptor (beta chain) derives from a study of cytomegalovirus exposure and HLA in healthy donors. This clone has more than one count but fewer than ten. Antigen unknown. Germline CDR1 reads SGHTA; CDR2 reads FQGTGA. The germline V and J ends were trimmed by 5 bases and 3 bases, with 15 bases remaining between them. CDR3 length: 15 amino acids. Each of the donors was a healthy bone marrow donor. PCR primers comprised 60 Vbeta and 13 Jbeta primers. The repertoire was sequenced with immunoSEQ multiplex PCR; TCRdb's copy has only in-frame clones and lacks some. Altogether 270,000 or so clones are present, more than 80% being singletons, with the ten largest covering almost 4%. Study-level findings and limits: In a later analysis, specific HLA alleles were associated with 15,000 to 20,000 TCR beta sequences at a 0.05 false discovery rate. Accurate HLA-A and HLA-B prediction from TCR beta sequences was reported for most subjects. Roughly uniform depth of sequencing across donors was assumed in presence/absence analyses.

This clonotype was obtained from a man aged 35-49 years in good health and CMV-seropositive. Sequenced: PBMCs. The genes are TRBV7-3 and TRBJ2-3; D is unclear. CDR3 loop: CASSPSLLETDTQYF. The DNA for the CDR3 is TGTGCCAGCAGCCCTTCACTACTTGAGACAGATACGCAGTATTTT.